These 11 T cell receptor beta chains were sequenced from one sample in a study of blood T cell repertoires in COVID-19 (dated by TCRdb to 2018 to 2021). Libraries were constructed by the immunoSEQ multiplex PCR assay. Here the immuneACCESS table is served through TCRdb, limited to in-frame sequences with V and J called. Missing clones are a known gap in these copies; in checked studies unresolved V genes cover under half, and the rest lacks a known reason. Counted in this sample were 110,000 to 150,000 clones; about 87% of them appeared once. In total, the top ten clones hold 9.5% to 12% of the sample. Sequencing used peripheral blood. The receptors derive from a woman older than 75 with acute or convalescent COVID-19.

The V gene is TRBV11-2, the J gene TRBJ1-4; the match to TRBD1 covers 7 bases. Germline assignment: CDR1 SGHAT and CDR2 FQNNGV. This CDR3 is 14 amino acids long. Trimming removed 5 bases from V and 6 bases from J; junction bases left unmatched: 6. The CDR3 loop reads CASSLGTVYEKLFF. The CDR3 DNA is TGTGCCAGCAGCCTCGGGACAGTTTATGAAAAACTGTTTTTT.

The rearrangement uses TRBV7-9 and TRBJ2-1, with D uncertain. Trimming pared 2 bases from V and 0 bases from J, leaving 8 bases between. Germline CDR1 is SEHNR and CDR2 is FQNEAQ (reference sequence). CDR3 length equals 15 residues. The CDR3 loop is CASSLTGGSYNEQFF. CDR3 nucleotide sequence: TGTGCCAGCAGCTTAACTGGCGGCTCCTACAATGAGCAGTTCTTC.

This rearrangement joins TRBV16 to TRBJ1-3, with D perhaps matching TRBD1 (5 bases). CDR3 length: 16 residues. CDR1 and CDR2 (germline): KGHSY, FQNENV. V was cut by 7 bases and J by 0 bases, with 16 bases left in between. The CDR3 DNA is TGTGCCAGCACCCGGTCCGACAGCAACTCTGGAAACACCATATATTTT. This encodes CASTRSDSNSGNTIYF.

This sequence joins TRBV5-6 and TRBJ2-1, with TRBD1 matching over 8 bases. This CDR3 region has 14 residues. Germline assignment: CDR1 SGHDT and CDR2 YYEEEE. Germline trimming cut 4 bases from V and 7 bases from J; bases unmatched to any gene: 7. The CDR3 coding sequence is TGTGCCAGCAGCCCTGGACAGGGTGTAAATGAGCAGTTCTTC. It translates to CASSPGQGVNEQFF. The full variable domain, rest sourced from reference TRBV5-6 and TRBJ2-1, is DAGVTQSPTHLIKTRGQQVTLRCSPKSGHDTVSWYQQALGQGPQFIFQYYEEEERQRGNFPDRFSGHQFPNYSSELNVNALLLGDSALYLCASSPGQGVNEQFFGPGTRLTVL.

This sequence joins TRBV6-6 and TRBJ1-4; D is uncertain. Deletions cut 6 bases from V and 7 bases from J, with 15 bases between. The germline V gene encodes CDR1 MNHNY and CDR2 SVGAGI (reference sequence). This CDR3 spans 14 amino acids. This CDR3 is CASSPRRGGEKLFF. As DNA, the CDR3 is TGTGCCAGCAGCCCTCGACGGGGTGGTGAAAAACTGTTTTTT.

The J gene is TRBJ1-1, the V gene TRBV4-2; D call uncertain. Trimming pared 1 base from V and 3 bases from J, leaving 9 bases between. The CDR3 loop spans 14 amino acids. In germline, CDR1 is LGHNA, CDR2 YNFKEQ. The CDR3 DNA reads as TGTGCCAGCAGCCAAGGTCTCCAGGACACTGAAGCTTTCTTT. Translating gives CASSQGLQDTEAFF.

The chain recombines TRBV30 with TRBJ2-3, with D possibly being TRBD2 (8 bases). V lost 3 bases and J lost 3, with 19 bases in between. The CDR3 is 16 residues long. Looked up from germline, CDR1 is GTSNPN and CDR2 is SVGIG (reference sequence). For the CDR3, the DNA is TGTGCCTGGAGCGGCCCGGGAGGGGGCGGGACAGATACGCAGTATTTT. Residues: CAWSGPGGGGTDTQYF. The complete variable domain, with remaining parts taken from reference TRBV30 and TRBJ2-3, reads SQTIHQWPATLVQPVGSPLSLECTVEGTSNPNLYWYRQAAGRGLQLLFYSVGIGQISSEVPQNLSASRPQDRQFILSSKKLLLSDSGFYLCAWSGPGGGGTDTQYFGPGTRLTVL.

The rearrangement uses TRBV2 and TRBJ1-1; 11 bases agree with TRBD1. Trimming cost V 6 bases and J 5 bases; bases outside gene matches: 8. The CDR3 has 15 amino acids. Germline CDR1 reads SNHLY; CDR2 reads FYNNEI. The CDR3 loop is CASSAGTGGGTEAFF. CDR3 sequence (DNA): TGTGCCAGCAGCGCCGGGACAGGGGGAGGGACTGAAGCTTTCTTT.

The chain couples TRBV11-3 to TRBJ1-1; no clear D gene. Trimming shortened V by 3 bases and J by 1 base, and 6 bases separated the two germline ends. The CDR3 runs 13 residues. CDR1 and CDR2 from the germline V gene are SGHNT and YENEEA. The CDR3 region is CASSFQENTEAFF. The CDR3 DNA reads TGTGCCAGCAGCTTCCAGGAGAACACTGAAGCTTTCTTT.

This chain uses TRBV11-2 with TRBJ1-4; TRBD1 aligns across 7 bases. Trimming took 6 bases from V and 4 from J; bases not matched to a gene: 5. The CDR3 length is 14 residues. Germline CDR1 reads SGHAT; CDR2 reads FQNNGV. CDR3 sequence (DNA): TGTGCCAGCAGTTTGGGGGACAGTAATGAAAAACTGTTTTTT. It specifies CASSLGDSNEKLFF.

The rearrangement joins TRBV3-1 (or the pseudogene TRBV3-2) to TRBJ1-1; possibly TRBD1 for D (6 bases). This CDR3 spans 13 amino acids. V shed 4 bases and J shed 1 base, with 7 bases lying between them. CDR1 and CDR2 (germline): LGHDT, YNNKEL (reference sequence). CDR3 loop: CASSLGQNTEAFF. Written as DNA, the CDR3 is TGTGCCAGCAGCCTGGGACAGAACACTGAAGCTTTCTTT.